The T cell receptor beta chain under discussion was sequenced for a study of blood T cells in healthy people across ages. This clonotype was detected only a few times. Trimming took 6 bases from V and 4 from J, leaving 6 bases between them. The germline gives CDR1 KGHSH, CDR2 LQKENI. This CDR3 comprises 11 residues. PCR was performed a second time for roughly 7 to 12 cycles using a sample-barcoded 5' primer and a J-beta primer mix. Every single cDNA molecule received a tag from a template-switch adaptor with 12 random nucleotides. One entry per CDR3 protein, called by TCRdb with MiXCR from the 5' RACE reads. The table shows about 800,000 distinct CDR3 sequences, with 20% to 25% occurring only once. These data also formed part of another study, on T cells of mothers and their children. From that report: Thymic selection, a shaping force on TCR recombination output, acts similarly in related and unrelated pairs.

This chain joins TRBV18 and TRBJ2-5; D uncertain. The specimen was blood. The sequence was collected from a boy between 5 and 17 years old in good health. The CDR3 spells CASSISETQYF. CDR3 sequence (DNA): TGTGCCAGCTCCATTTCAGAGACCCAGTACTTC.